The rows below give T cell receptor beta chains drawn from one sample of a study of neurological immune-mediated disorders. Each CDR3 protein is one row after TCRdb ran MiXCR on the 5' RACE reads. The sample has approximately 130,000 distinct CDR3 sequences; roughly 3.2% are singletons. Sequencing was performed on PBMCs. Receptors originate from a woman younger than 45 with multiple sclerosis. The CDR3 runs from the conserved cysteine through the conserved F or W. A D gene is named only where the DNA matches it firmly. Clone size is not always given. Where it is, it says once, few, many or a class for expanded clones.

>13|TRBV18|many|TRBJ2-5|NA
TGTGCCAGCTCACCACCGGAGCAAGAGACCCAGTACTTC
CASSPPEQETQYF
>14|TRBV5-1|many|TRBJ2-3|NA
TGCGCCAGCAGCTTGGAAACTTACACAGATACGCAGTATTTT
CASSLETYTDTQYF
>19|TRBV13|many|TRBJ2-2|TRBD2
TGTGCCAGCAGCAGATCCCCGGGACTAGCGGGAGTGAACACCGGGGAGCTGTTTTTT
CASSRSPGLAGVNTGELFF
>15|TRBV9|many|TRBJ1-4|NA
TGTGCCAGCAGCGTACGAGGGACACCGAATGAAAAACTGTTTTTT
CASSVRGTPNEKLFF
>13|TRBV7-9|many|TRBJ2-7|NA
TGTGCCAGCAGACCCGGGAGCTCCTACGAGCAGTACTTC
CASRPGSSYEQYF
>15|TRBV6-5|many|TRBJ2-6|NA
TGTGCCAGCAAGGGAGGGGGCTCTGGGGCCAACGTCCTGACTTTC
CASKGGGSGANVLTF
>13|TRBV5-5|many|TRBJ2-3|TRBD1
TGTGCCAGCAGCGGACAGGGGACAGATACGCAGTATTTT
CASSGQGTDTQYF
>17|TRBV7-9|many|TRBJ2-3|TRBD2
TGTGCCAGCACCCCTGCGGGGGATAAAATTAGCACAGATACGCAGTATTTT
CASTPAGDKISTDTQYF
>16|TRBV6-5|many|TRBJ2-3|TRBD2
TGTGCCAGCAGTTACGGGGCACTAGCGGGAAGAGATACGCAGTATTTT
CASSYGALAGRDTQYF
>17|TRBV4-3|many|TRBJ1-1|NA
TGCGCCAGCAGCCAGGCCTGGGAGTCGGGAGAGTACACTGAAGCTTTCTTT
CASSQAWESGEYTEAFF
>17|TRBV5-5|many|TRBJ2-1|TRBD2
TGTGCCAGCAGCACCCTTCTGCGGGGGGGAGGGTCGCATGAGCAGTTCTTC
CASSTLLRGGGSHEQFF
>13|TRBV20-1|many|TRBJ1-4|NA
TGCAGTGCTAGACACCACGGGAGTGAAAAACTGTTTTTT
CSARHHGSEKLFF
>16|TRBV12-3/TRBV12-4|many|TRBJ2-1|NA
TGTGCCAGCACCTCCCGTGGGGACTTCCCCTACAATGAGCAGTTCTTC
CASTSRGDFPYNEQFF
>15|TRBV4-3|many|TRBJ2-7|NA
TGCGCCAGCAGCCAAGAAATTTTCGGGTTGGGGGAGCAGTACTTC
CASSQEIFGLGEQYF
>13|TRBV5-1|many|TRBJ1-2|NA
TGCGCCAGCAGTCAGGTCCTGGGCTATGGCTACACCTTC
CASSQVLGYGYTF
>12|TRBV20-1|many|TRBJ1-1|NA
TGCAGTGCTAGACTACGGGACTCTGAAGCTTTCTTT
CSARLRDSEAFF
>14|TRBV5-5|many|TRBJ1-1|NA
TGTGCCAGCAGCCCCGGGACGCTCAACGTCGGAGCTTTCTTT
CASSPGTLNVGAFF
>14|TRBV29-1|many|TRBJ2-3|NA
TGCAGCGTGACCCGGGACTCTCCTACAGATACGCAGTATTTT
CSVTRDSPTDTQYF
>15|TRBV15|many|TRBJ1-5|TRBD1
TGTGCCACCAGCACCCAACAGGGGGTGGGTCAGCCCCAGCATTTT
CATSTQQGVGQPQHF
>19|TRBV11-2|many|TRBJ2-1|TRBD2
TGTGCCAGCAGTTTCACGGGACTAGCGGGACGGAACTCCTACAATGAGCAGTTCTTC
CASSFTGLAGRNSYNEQFF
>14|TRBV27|few|TRBJ2-3|NA
TGTGCCAGCAGTTTTACCGGGCCAGCAGATACGCAGTATTTT
CASSFTGPADTQYF
>15|TRBV9|many|TRBJ2-7|NA
TGTGCCAGCAGCTTTGGGACGGAGAAAACCTACGAGCAGTACTTC
CASSFGTEKTYEQYF
>16|TRBV5-4|few|TRBJ2-1|NA
TGTGCCAGCAACCTCCGGGGCACTGGCTCCTACAATGAGCAGTTCTTC
CASNLRGTGSYNEQFF
>15|TRBV4-1|many|TRBJ2-5|NA
TGCGCCAGCAGCCAAGATCGTGAAAGGGGCTGGACCCAGTACTTC
CASSQDRERGWTQYF
>13|TRBV29-1|once|TRBJ2-2|NA
TGCAGCGTTGAATCGGCCCACACCGGGGAGCTGTTTTTT
CSVESAHTGELFF
>13|TRBV20-1|many|TRBJ1-5|NA
TGCAGTGCCAGACACGAGGGCAATCAGCCCCAGCATTTT
CSARHEGNQPQHF
>11|TRBV12-3/TRBV12-4|many|TRBJ2-3|NA
TGTGCCAGCAGTCCACGGGATACGCAGTATTTT
CASSPRDTQYF
>14|TRBV6-2/TRBV6-3|many|TRBJ1-5|NA
TGTGCCAGCAGCCTCGACCGTCTTGACCAGCCCCAGCATTTT
CASSLDRLDQPQHF
>13|TRBV5-1|many|TRBJ1-1|NA
TGCGCCAGCAGCTTGGCGGGGGGAATGAGGGCTTTCTTT
CASSLAGGMRAFF
>15|TRBV5-1|many|TRBJ2-5|TRBD1
TGCGCCAGCAGAAACCGGGACAGGGTTGAAGAGACCCAGTACTTC
CASRNRDRVEETQYF
>15|TRBV4-1|NA|TRBJ2-4|NA
TGCGCCAGCAGCCAAGTCGGGACAGCCAAAAACATTCAGTACTTC
CASSQVGTAKNIQYF
>16|TRBV27|many|TRBJ2-2|TRBD2
TGTGCCAGCAGCCCCAGGGCGGGGGGCGACACCGGGGAGCTGTTTTTT
CASSPRAGGDTGELFF
>16|TRBV5-1|many|TRBJ2-1|NA
TGCGCCAGCAGCTTGGTGGGCGGGACCCGTGCAAGCGAGCAGTTCTTC
CASSLVGGTRASEQFF
>12|TRBV30|many|TRBJ2-7|NA
TGTGCCTCGGAGGGCAGGGCCTACGAGCAGTACTTC
CASEGRAYEQYF
>14|TRBV12-3/TRBV12-4|many|TRBJ2-3|TRBD2
TGTGCCAGCAGTCGACTCGGGAGCGGGACTACGCAGTATTTT
CASSRLGSGTTQYF
>14|TRBV7-2|many|TRBJ1-5|TRBD1
TGTGCCAGCAGCTCCGGGACAGGGTATCAGCCCCAGCATTTT
CASSSGTGYQPQHF
>12|TRBV19|many|TRBJ2-7|NA
TGTGCCACTCGCCGCGGGACTTACGAGCAGTACTTC
CATRRGTYEQYF
>13|TRBV29-1|NA|TRBJ2-7|NA
TGCAGCGTTGAGGACACCGCGTCCTACGAGCAGTACTTC
CSVEDTASYEQYF
>14|TRBV20-1|NA|TRBJ2-7|NA
TGCAGTGCTAGAGCCCCAGGTGACCCCTACGAGCAGTACTTC
CSARAPGDPYEQYF
>14|TRBV20-1|many|TRBJ1-2|NA
TGCAGTGCTGTTGGGCGGAGGAAGGACTATGGCTACACCTTC
CSAVGRRKDYGYTF
>13|TRBV20-1|many|TRBJ2-1|NA
TGCAGTGCTCCGGGACTTCATTCGAATGAGCAGTTCTTC
CSAPGLHSNEQFF
>16|TRBV20-1|many|TRBJ1-5|NA
TGCAGTGCTAGAGAGGCCCACGCTATGGGCAATCAGCCCCAGCATTTT
CSAREAHAMGNQPQHF
>15|TRBV12-3/TRBV12-4|many|TRBJ1-1|TRBD1
TGTGCCAGCAGCCGCTCGACAGGGGGTGTCGCTGAAGCTTTCTTT
CASSRSTGGVAEAFF
>15|TRBV7-6|many|TRBJ2-7|TRBD1
TGTGCCAGCAGCCAAACGGACAGGGGCATTTACGAGCAGTACTTC
CASSQTDRGIYEQYF
>15|TRBV10-3|many|TRBJ2-2|NA
TGTGCCATCAGTGAGAGGGACTTGAACACCGGGGAGCTGTTTTTT
CAISERDLNTGELFF
>13|TRBV3-1|many|TRBJ2-5|TRBD1
TGTGCCAGCAGCCCGGGACAGGGGGTTTCCCAGTACTTC
CASSPGQGVSQYF
>14|TRBV7-2|many|TRBJ1-2|TRBD1
TGTGCCAGCACTCAACAGGGGTTAAGGTTTGGCTACACCTTC
CASTQQGLRFGYTF
>16|TRBV6-1|many|TRBJ2-7|NA
TGTGCCAGCGAAGTGCTGGGGGACAATTACTCCTACGAGCAGTACTTC
CASEVLGDNYSYEQYF
>15|TRBV6-5|many|TRBJ1-6|NA
TGTGCCAGCAGTTACTCAAATGGGCTTGGCTCACCCCTCCACTTT
CASSYSNGLGSPLHF
>16|TRBV12-3/TRBV12-4|many|TRBJ1-1|NA
TGTGCCAGCAGTACCTGGACGGGGAGCGAAAACACTGAAGCTTTCTTT
CASSTWTGSENTEAFF
>13|TRBV20-1|few|TRBJ1-1|NA
TGCAGTGCTAGCGGGGGCGCGAAAACTGAAGCTTTCTTT
CSASGGAKTEAFF
>14|TRBV5-1|many|TRBJ2-1|NA
TGCGCCAGCAGACGCGGGGACTCCCGAGGTGAGCAGTTCTTC
CASRRGDSRGEQFF
>14|TRBV6-5|many|TRBJ2-7|TRBD2
TGTGCCAGCAGCTCCGCTAGCGGACCCTACGAGCAGTACTTC
CASSSASGPYEQYF
>16|TRBV20-1|many|TRBJ2-1|TRBD2
TGCAGTGCGGACCTGGCCTGGGCTAGCGGAAGCAATGAGCAGTTCTTC
CSADLAWASGSNEQFF
>11|TRBV5-6|many|TRBJ1-3|NA
TGTGCCAGCAGCACCGGACAGAAAATATATTTT
CASSTGQKIYF
>15|TRBV12-3/TRBV12-4|many|TRBJ1-4|NA
TGTGCCAGCAGCCCTCAGACCTCTCCGGGGGAAAAACTGTTTTTT
CASSPQTSPGEKLFF
>15|TRBV12-3/TRBV12-4|many|TRBJ1-3|NA
TGTGCCAGCAGTGAAGTCTGGGTCGGCGGAAACACCATATATTTT
CASSEVWVGGNTIYF
>14|TRBV20-1|many|TRBJ2-5|TRBD1
TGCAGTGCCCAGGGACAGGGTAGGGGAGAGACCCAGTACTTC
CSAQGQGRGETQYF
>15|TRBV4-3|many|TRBJ2-2|NA
TGCGCCAGCAGCCAAGAAACAGGGAGCACCGGGGAGCTGTTTTTT
CASSQETGSTGELFF
>14|TRBV5-1|many|TRBJ2-3|NA
TGCGCCAGCAGCTTTGGTTGGGGCACAGATACGCAGTATTTT
CASSFGWGTDTQYF